The 14 T cell receptor beta chains below were found in one sample sequenced in a study of blood T cell repertoires in COVID-19 (dated by TCRdb to between 2020 and 2021). The library was prepared using the immunoSEQ multiplex PCR assay. In TCRdb, the immuneACCESS table is reduced to in-frame sequences with V and J assigned. These tables do not hold every clone; where another copy was compared, an unresolved V gene accounts for under half, and the others remain unexplained. The sample table shows just under 20,000 clones, and 70% to 90% are seen once. The ten largest clones represent around 30% of the sample. Sequencing input: peripheral blood. The receptors derive from a human donor with active COVID-19. The donor label of this sample is uncertain.

The V gene is TRBV20-1, the J gene TRBJ1-1, with 7 bases identical to TRBD1. CDR3 length equals 14 residues. J was trimmed by 1 base and V by 3 bases; bases with no gene match: 5. From germline, CDR1 is DFQATT and CDR2 SNEGSKA (reference sequence). Written as DNA, the CDR3 is TGCAGTGCTAGTACCGGGACAGCGAACACTGAAGCTTTCTTT. Amino acids: CSASTGTANTEAFF.

This chain connects TRBV7-9 to TRBJ2-3, with 10 bases lining up with TRBD2. The germline CDR1 and CDR2 sequences are SEHNR and FQNEAQ (reference sequence). The CDR3 consists of 16 residues. Trimming at V came to 5 bases and at J to 7 bases, leaving 12 bases not matched to a gene. CDR3 bases: TGTGCCAGCAGCAAGCCGTCGGGACTAGCGAGGAATACGCAGTATTTT. Its protein product is CASSKPSGLARNTQYF. Combining the CDR3 with reference TRBV7-9 and TRBJ2-3 gives the whole variable domain DTGVSQNPRHKITKRGQNVTFRCDPISEHNRLYWYRQTLGQGPEFLTYFQNEAQLEKSRLLSDRFSAERPKGSFSTLEIQRTEQGDSAMYLCASSKPSGLARNTQYFGPGTRLTVL.

This sequence joins TRBV7-8 and TRBJ2-7; 8 positions agree with TRBD2. Germline values: CDR1 SGHVS, CDR2 FQNEAQ. The V segment lost 1 base and the J segment 5 bases; nucleotides outside the gene matches: 4. The CDR3 loop spans 14 amino acids. The DNA for the CDR3 is TGTGCCAGCAGCTTAGGACGGACTAGCCACGAGCAGTACTTC. Protein sequence: CASSLGRTSHEQYF.

V is TRBV5-1 and J is TRBJ2-5; 10 bases fit TRBD2. The V segment lost 4 bases and the J segment 5 bases; nucleotides outside the gene matches: 17. The germline V gene has CDR1 SGHRS and CDR2 YFSETQ. CDR3 length: 18 residues. The CDR3 sequence is CASSAQTSGSFRGETQYF. CDR3 nucleotides: TGCGCCAGCAGCGCCCAGACTAGCGGGTCCTTTCGCGGGGAGACCCAGTACTTC.

The gene calls are TRBV3-1 (or the pseudogene TRBV3-2) and TRBJ1-5; D uncertain. Germline CDR1 reads LGHDT; CDR2 reads YNNKEL (reference sequence). The CDR3 covers 13 residues. Trimming cost V 1 base and J 7 bases, with 8 bases left between them. Here the CDR3 DNA reads TGTGCCAGCAGCCAAGGGCAATCGCAGCCCCAGCATTTT. Translating it yields CASSQGQSQPQHF.

The chain carries TRBV18 and TRBJ2-3; 7 bases are shared with TRBD2. The V and J ends lost 1 base and 1 base, in that order; junction bases with no gene match: 5. The CDR3 loop spans 16 amino acids. Per the germline V gene, CDR1 is KGHSH and CDR2 is LQKENI. Here the CDR3 DNA reads TGTGCCAGCTCACCACTCGGACTAGAGGGCACAGATACGCAGTATTTT. It encodes CASSPLGLEGTDTQYF.

The chain recombines TRBV5-1 with TRBJ2-2, with 10 bases matching TRBD1. Germline V gene data show CDR1 as SGHRS and CDR2 as YFSETQ. The CDR3 runs 16 residues. V dropped 0 bases and J dropped 3; count of bases not matched to a gene: 2. CDR3 amino acids: CASSLAGTGDTGELFF. DNA of the CDR3: TGCGCCAGCAGCTTGGCCGGGACAGGGGACACCGGGGAGCTGTTTTTT.

The chain recombines TRBV4-1 with TRBJ1-4; TRBD1 is a possible D gene (5 bases). Trimming shortened V by 0 bases and J by 7 bases, and 9 bases separated the two germline ends. Germline V gene lookup returns CDR1 MGHRA and CDR2 YSYEKL. The CDR3 loop spans 14 amino acids. Here the CDR3 DNA reads TGCGCCAGCAGCCAAGATGGGAGGGGTGAAAAACTGTTTTTT. Translation: CASSQDGRGEKLFF.

The V and J genes are TRBV9 and TRBJ1-4, with D perhaps TRBD1 (5 bases). Germline values: CDR1 SGDLS, CDR2 YYNGEE. V was pared by 3 bases and J by 3 bases, with 12 bases between. The CDR3 contains 15 residues. The CDR3 spells CASSGQGLANEKLFF. As DNA, the CDR3 is TGTGCCAGCAGCGGCCAGGGCCTTGCTAATGAAAAACTGTTTTTT. The complete variable domain, with remaining parts taken from reference TRBV9 and TRBJ1-4, reads DSGVTQTPKHLITATGQRVTLRCSPRSGDLSVYWYQQSLDQGLQFLIQYYNGEERAKGNILERFSAQQFPDLHSELNLSSLELGDSALYFCASSGQGLANEKLFFGSGTQLSVL.

The chain uses TRBV4-1 and TRBJ1-2, with D perhaps matching TRBD1 (5 bases). Trimming cost V 3 bases and J 7 bases, with 18 bases left between them. In germline, CDR1 is MGHRA, CDR2 YSYEKL. The CDR3 is 15 amino acids. The CDR3 region is CASSQGLRTKAGYTF. CDR3 bases: TGCGCCAGCAGCCAGGGACTGCGGACAAAGGCTGGCTACACCTTC.

This clone was seen just once. The chain has TRBV10-1 and TRBJ2-1, with TRBD2 as a possible D gene (5 bases). The CDR3 loop spans 14 amino acids. The ends were cut back, 5 bases at V and 0 bases at J, with 8 bases in the middle. Germline V CDR1 and CDR2: WNHNN, SYGVQD (reference sequence). The CDR3 DNA reads TGCGCCAGCAGTCCGGGGAGCTCCTACAATGAGCAGTTCTTC. This translates into CASSPGSSYNEQFF.

About this clone: At one boundary the junction diverges from the germline segment, which might be a read error. CDR3 in DNA: TGTGCCAGCAGCCTACGGACTAGCGGGACAGTTACGCAGTATTTT. This codes for CASSLRTSGTVTQYF. The chain recombines TRBV7-9 with TRBJ2-3; TRBD2 matches 12 bases. CDR1 SEHNR and CDR2 FQNEAQ come from the germline V gene (reference sequence). The CDR3 contains 15 residues.

This clone has only a few counts. The chain has TRBV5-1 and TRBJ2-3, with D tentatively TRBD1 (6 bases). The germline V gene has CDR1 SGHRS and CDR2 YFSETQ. Deletions cut 4 bases from V and 6 bases from J, with 15 bases between. The CDR3 spans 14 residues. The CDR3 spells CASSPGQRGDTQYF. The CDR3 DNA sequence: TGCGCCAGCAGCCCCGGACAGAGAGGGGATACGCAGTATTTT.

The CDR3 DNA reads TGTGCCAGCAGCCCGGGGGACAGGGTTTTACAAGAGACCCAGTACTTC. Translated, it gives CASSPGDRVLQETQYF. The chain carries TRBV7-9 and TRBJ2-5; 9 bases are shared with TRBD1. The V and J ends lost 5 bases and 2 bases, in that order; junction bases with no gene match: 9. CDR3 length equals 16 residues. Germline CDR1 and CDR2: SEHNR and FQNEAQ (reference sequence).